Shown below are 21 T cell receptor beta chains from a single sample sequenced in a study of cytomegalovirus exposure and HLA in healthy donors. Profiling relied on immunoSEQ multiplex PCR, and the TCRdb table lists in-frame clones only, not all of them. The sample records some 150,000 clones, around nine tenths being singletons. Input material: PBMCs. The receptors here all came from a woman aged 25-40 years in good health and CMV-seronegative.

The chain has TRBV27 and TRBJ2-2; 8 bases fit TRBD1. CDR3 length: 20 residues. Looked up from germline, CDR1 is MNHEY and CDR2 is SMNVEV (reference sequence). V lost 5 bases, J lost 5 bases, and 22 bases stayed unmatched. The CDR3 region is CASSPSGTGVFPRQTGELFF. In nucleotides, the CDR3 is TGTGCCAGCAGTCCGTCCGGGACAGGTGTTTTCCCCCGACAAACCGGGGAGCTGTTTTTT.

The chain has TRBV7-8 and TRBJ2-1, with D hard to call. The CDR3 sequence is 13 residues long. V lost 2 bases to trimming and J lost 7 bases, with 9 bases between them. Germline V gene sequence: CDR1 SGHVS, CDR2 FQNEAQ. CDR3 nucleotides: TGTGCCAGCAGCTTATGGCAGAAGAATGAGCAGTTCTTC. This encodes CASSLWQKNEQFF.

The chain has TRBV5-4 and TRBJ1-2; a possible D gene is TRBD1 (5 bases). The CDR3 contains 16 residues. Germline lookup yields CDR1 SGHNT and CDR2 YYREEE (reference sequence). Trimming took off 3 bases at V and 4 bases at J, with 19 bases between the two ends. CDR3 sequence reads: CASSSFRRDSSYGYTF. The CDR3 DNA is TGTGCCAGCAGCTCGTTCCGGCGGGACTCCTCCTATGGCTACACCTTC.

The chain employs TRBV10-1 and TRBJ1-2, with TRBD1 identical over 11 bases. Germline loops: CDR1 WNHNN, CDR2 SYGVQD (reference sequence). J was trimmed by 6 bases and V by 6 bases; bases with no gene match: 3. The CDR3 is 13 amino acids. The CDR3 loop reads CASSSDRGHGYTF. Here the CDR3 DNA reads TGCGCCAGCAGCTCGGACAGGGGGCATGGCTACACCTTC.

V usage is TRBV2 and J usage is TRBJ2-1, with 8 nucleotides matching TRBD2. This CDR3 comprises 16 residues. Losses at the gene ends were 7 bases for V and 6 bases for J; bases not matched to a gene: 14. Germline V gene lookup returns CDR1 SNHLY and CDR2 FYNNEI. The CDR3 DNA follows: TGTGCCAGCAACCTCCTCCTAGCGGGCGGTGTCAATGAGCAGTTCTTC. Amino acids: CASNLLLAGGVNEQFF.

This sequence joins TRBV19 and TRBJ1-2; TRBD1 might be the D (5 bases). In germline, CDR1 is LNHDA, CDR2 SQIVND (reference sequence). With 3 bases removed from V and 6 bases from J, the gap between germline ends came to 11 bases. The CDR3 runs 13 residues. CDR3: CASSIGGSNGYTF. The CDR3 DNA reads TGTGCCAGTAGTATCGGGGGAAGCAATGGCTACACCTTC. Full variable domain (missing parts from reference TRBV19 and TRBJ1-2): DGGITQSPKYLFRKEGQNVTLSCEQNLNHDAMYWYRQDPGQGLRLIYYSQIVNDFQKGDIAEGYSVSREKKESFPLTVTSAQKNPTAFYLCASSIGGSNGYTFGSGTRLTVV.

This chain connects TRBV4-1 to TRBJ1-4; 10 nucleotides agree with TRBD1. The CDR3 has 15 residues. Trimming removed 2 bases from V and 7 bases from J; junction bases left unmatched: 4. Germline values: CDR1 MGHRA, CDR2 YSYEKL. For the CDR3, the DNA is TGCGCCAGCAGCCAAACCGGGACAGGGGTTGAAAAACTGTTTTTT. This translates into CASSQTGTGVEKLFF.

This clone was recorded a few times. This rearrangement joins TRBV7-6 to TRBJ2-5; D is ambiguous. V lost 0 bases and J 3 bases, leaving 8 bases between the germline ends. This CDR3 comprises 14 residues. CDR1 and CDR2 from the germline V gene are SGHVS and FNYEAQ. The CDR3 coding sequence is TGTGCCAGCAGCTTAGCGCTTCAGAAAGAGACCCAGTACTTC. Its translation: CASSLALQKETQYF.

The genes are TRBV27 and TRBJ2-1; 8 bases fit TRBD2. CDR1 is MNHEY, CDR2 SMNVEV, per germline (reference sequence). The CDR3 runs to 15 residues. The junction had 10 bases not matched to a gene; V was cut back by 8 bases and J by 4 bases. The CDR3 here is CASFELAAVYNEQFF. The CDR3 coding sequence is TGTGCCAGCTTTGAACTAGCGGCCGTTTACAATGAGCAGTTCTTC.

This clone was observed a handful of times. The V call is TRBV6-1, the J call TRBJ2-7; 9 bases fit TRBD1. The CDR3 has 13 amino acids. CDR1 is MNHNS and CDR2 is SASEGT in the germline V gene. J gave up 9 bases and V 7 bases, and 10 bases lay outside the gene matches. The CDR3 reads CASTRDRVEGQYF. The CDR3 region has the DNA TGTGCCAGCACCCGGGACAGGGTGGAAGGGCAGTACTTC.

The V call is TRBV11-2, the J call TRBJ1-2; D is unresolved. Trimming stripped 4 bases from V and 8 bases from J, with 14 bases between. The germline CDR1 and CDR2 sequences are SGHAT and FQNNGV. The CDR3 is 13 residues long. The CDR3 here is CASSSPTWEGYTF. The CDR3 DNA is TGTGCCAGCAGCTCACCTACCTGGGAGGGCTACACCTTC. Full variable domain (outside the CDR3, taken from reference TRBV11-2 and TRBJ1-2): EAGVAQSPRYKIIEKRQSVAFWCNPISGHATLYWYQQILGQGPKLLIQFQNNGVVDDSQLPKDRFSAERLKGVDSTLKIQPAKLEDSAVYLCASSSPTWEGYTFGSGTRLTVV.

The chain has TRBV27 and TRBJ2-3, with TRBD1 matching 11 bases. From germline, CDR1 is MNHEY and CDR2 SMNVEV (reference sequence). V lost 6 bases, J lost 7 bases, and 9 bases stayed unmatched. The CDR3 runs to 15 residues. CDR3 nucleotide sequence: TGTGCCAGCAGCTGGACAGGGGGCGCGGGAAATACGCAGTATTTT. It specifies CASSWTGGAGNTQYF.

CDR3 protein: CASSTRAGSTDTQYF. The CDR3 coding sequence is TGTGCCAGCAGTACGAGGGCGGGGAGCACAGATACGCAGTATTTT. The chain recombines TRBV6-4 with TRBJ2-3, with a possible D match to TRBD2 (6 bases). Germline CDR1 reads MRHNA; CDR2 reads SNTAGT. Trimming stripped 5 bases from V and 0 bases from J, with 12 bases between. CDR3 length equals 15 residues.

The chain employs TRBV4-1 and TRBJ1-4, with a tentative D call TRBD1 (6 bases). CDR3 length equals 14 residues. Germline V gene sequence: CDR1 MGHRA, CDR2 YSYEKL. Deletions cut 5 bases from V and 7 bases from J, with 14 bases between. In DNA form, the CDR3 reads TGCGCCAGCAGCTCCGGGGGGCTGGGTGAAAAACTGTTTTTT. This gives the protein CASSSGGLGEKLFF.

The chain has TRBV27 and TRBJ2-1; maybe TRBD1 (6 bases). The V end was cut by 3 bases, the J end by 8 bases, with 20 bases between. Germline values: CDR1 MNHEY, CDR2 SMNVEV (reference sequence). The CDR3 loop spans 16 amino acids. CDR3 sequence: CASSFNRVGNIYEQFF. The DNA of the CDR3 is TGTGCCAGCAGTTTTAACAGGGTAGGAAATATCTATGAGCAGTTCTTC.

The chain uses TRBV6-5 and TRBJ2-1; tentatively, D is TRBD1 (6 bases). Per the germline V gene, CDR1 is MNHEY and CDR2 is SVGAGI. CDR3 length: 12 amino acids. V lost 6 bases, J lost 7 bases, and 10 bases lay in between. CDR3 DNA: TGTGCCAGCAGCCCTGGGACAAATGAGCAGTTCTTC. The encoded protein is CASSPGTNEQFF.

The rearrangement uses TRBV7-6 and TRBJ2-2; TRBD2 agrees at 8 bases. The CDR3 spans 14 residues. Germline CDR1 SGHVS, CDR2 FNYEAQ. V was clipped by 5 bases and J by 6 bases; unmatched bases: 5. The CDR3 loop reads CASSPAGEAGELFF. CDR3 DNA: TGTGCCAGCAGCCCAGCGGGGGAGGCCGGGGAGCTGTTTTTT.

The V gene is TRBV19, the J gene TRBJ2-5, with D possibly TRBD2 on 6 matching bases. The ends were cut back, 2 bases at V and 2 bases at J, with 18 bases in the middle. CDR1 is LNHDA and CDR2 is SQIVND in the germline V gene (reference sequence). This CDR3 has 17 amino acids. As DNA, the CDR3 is TGTGCCAGTAGTATAATGTTGGCGGGGAGCATTCAAGAGACCCAGTACTTC. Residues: CASSIMLAGSIQETQYF.

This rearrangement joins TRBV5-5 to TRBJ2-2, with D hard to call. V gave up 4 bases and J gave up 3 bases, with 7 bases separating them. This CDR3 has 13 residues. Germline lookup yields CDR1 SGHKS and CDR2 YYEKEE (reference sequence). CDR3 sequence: CASSQSDTGELFF. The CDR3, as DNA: TGTGCCAGCAGCCAATCAGACACCGGGGAGCTGTTTTTT. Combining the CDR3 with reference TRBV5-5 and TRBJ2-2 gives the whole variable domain DAGVTQSPTHLIKTRGQQVTLRCSPISGHKSVSWYQQVLGQGPQFIFQYYEKEERGRGNFPDRFSARQFPNYSSELNVNALLLGDSALYLCASSQSDTGELFFGEGSRLTVL.

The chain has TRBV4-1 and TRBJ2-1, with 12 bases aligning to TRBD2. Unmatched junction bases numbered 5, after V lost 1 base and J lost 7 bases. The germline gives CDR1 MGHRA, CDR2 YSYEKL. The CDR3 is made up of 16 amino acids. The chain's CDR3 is CASSQGLAGDQNEQFF. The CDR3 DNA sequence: TGCGCCAGCAGCCAAGGACTAGCGGGGGATCAGAATGAGCAGTTCTTC.

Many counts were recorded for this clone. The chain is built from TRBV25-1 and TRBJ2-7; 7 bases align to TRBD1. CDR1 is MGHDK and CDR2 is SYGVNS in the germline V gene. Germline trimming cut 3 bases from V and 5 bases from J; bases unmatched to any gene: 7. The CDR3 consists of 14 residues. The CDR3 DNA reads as TGTGCCAGCAGTGAGACAGGGCGTCAGCACGAGCAGTACTTC. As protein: CASSETGRQHEQYF.